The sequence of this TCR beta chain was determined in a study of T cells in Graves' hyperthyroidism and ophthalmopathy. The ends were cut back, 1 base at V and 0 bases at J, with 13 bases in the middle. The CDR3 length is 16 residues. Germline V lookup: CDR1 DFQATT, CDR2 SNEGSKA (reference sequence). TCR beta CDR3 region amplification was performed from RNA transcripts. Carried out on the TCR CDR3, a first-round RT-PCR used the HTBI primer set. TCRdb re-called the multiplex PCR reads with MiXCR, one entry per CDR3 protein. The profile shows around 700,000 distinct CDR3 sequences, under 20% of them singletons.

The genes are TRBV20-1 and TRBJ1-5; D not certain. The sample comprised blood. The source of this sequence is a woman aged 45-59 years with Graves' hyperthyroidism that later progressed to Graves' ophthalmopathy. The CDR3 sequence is CSARAYGRYSNQPQHF. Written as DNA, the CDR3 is TGCAGTGCTAGAGCGTACGGTCGGTATAGCAATCAGCCCCAGCATTTT.